Listed below are T cell receptor beta chains from one sample, sequenced in a study of CD8 T cells in Susac syndrome. TCRdb re-derived calls from the immunoSEQ multiplex PCR reads in MiXCR, one entry per CDR3 protein. The profile covers approximately 190,000 distinct CDR3 sequences, with approximately 94% appearing a single time and around 0.092% taken by the ten largest. The sequencing sample was made of CD4+ T cells from PBMCs. These receptors all stem from a human donor with Susac syndrome. Each CDR3 is given with its conserved first and last residue. D genes are given only for firm matches.

>-|TRBJ2-5|13|TRBV7-3
CASSLTAGISLYF
TGTGCCAGCAGCTTAACGGCAGGGATAAGTTTGTACTTC
>-|TRBJ2-5|13|TRBV7-2
CASSIRGGETQYF
TGTGCCAGCAGCATTAGGGGAGGAGAGACCCAGTACTTC
>-|TRBJ2-1|14|TRBV27
CASSFGDVYNEQFF
TGTGCCAGCAGTTTCGGGGACGTGTACAATGAGCAGTTCTTC
>-|TRBJ2-2|17|TRBV12-5
CASGLARTLWDTGELFF
TGTGCTAGTGGTTTGGCGAGGACACTTTGGGACACCGGGGAGCTGTTTTTT
>TRBD2|TRBJ2-2|13|TRBV20-1
CSATGTITGELFF
TGCAGTGCTACCGGGACTATCACCGGGGAGCTGTTTTTT
>-|TRBJ2-3|15|TRBV20-1
CSARDWAKSTDTQYF
TGCAGTGCTAGAGATTGGGCAAAGAGCACAGATACGCAGTATTTT
>-|TRBJ2-3|12|TRBV3-1
CASSQRGDAQYF
TGTGCCAGCAGCCAAAGAGGAGACGCGCAGTATTTT
>TRBD2|TRBJ2-5|16|TRBV20-1
CSASGASGRNQETQYF
TGCAGTGCTAGTGGGGCTAGCGGGAGAAACCAAGAGACCCAGTACTTC
>-|TRBJ1-2|15|TRBV7-3
CASSLVSDSNYGYTF
TGTGCCAGCAGCCTTGTCTCAGATAGTAACTATGGCTACACCTTC
>-|TRBJ2-3|10|TRBV6-5
CATTKYTQYF
TGTGCCACTACAAAATATACGCAGTATTTT